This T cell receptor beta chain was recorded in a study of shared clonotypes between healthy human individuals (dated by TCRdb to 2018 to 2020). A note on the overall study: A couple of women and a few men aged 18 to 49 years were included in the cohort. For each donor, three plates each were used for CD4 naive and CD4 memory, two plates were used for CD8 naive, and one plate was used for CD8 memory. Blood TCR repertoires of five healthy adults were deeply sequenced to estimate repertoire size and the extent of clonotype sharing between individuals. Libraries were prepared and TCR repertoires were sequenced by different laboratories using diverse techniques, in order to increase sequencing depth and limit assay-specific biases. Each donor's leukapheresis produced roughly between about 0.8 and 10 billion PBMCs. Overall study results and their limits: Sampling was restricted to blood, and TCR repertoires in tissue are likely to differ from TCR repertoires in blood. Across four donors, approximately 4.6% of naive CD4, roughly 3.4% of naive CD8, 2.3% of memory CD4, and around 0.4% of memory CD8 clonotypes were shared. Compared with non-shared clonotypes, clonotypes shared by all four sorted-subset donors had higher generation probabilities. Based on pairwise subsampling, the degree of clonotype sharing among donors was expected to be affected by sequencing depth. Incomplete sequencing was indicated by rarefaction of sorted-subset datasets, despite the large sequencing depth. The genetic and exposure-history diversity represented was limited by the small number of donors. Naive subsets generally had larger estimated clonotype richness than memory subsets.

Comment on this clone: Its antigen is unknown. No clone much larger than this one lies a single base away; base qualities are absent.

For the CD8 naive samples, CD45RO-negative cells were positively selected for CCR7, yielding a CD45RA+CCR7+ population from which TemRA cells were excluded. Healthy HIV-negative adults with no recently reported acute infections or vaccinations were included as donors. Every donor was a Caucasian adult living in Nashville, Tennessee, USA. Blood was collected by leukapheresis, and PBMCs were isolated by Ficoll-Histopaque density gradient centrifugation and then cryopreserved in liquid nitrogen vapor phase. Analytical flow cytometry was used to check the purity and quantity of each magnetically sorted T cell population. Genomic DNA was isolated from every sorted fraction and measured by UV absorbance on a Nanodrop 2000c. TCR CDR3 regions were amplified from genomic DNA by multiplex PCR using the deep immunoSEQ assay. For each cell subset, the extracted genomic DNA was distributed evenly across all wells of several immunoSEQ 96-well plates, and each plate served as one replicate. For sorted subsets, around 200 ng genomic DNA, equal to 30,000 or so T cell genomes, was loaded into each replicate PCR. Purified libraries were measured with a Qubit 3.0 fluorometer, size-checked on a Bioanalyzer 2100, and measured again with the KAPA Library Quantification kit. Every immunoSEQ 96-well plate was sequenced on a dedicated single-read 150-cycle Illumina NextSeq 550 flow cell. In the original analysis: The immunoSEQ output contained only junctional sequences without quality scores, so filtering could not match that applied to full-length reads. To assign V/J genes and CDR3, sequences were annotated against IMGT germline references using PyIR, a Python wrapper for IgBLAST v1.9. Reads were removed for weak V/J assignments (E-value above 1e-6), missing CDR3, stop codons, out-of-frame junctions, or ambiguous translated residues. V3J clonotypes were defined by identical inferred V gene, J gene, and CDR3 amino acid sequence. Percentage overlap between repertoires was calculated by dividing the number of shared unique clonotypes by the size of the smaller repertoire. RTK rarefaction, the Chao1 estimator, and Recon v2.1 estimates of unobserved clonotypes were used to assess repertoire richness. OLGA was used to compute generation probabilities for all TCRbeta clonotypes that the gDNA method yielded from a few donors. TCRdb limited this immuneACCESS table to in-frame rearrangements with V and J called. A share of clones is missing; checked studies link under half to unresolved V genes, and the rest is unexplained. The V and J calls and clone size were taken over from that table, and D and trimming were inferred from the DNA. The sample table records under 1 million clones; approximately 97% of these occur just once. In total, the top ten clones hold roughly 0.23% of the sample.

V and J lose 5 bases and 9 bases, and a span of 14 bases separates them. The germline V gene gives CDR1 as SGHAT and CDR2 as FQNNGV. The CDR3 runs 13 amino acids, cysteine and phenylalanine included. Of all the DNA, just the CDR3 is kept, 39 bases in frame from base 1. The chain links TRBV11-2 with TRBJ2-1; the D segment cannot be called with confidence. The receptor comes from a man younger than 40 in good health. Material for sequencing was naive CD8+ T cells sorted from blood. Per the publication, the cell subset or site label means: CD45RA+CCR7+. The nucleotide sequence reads TGTGCCAGCAGCCAGCGACTTCTAGGTGAGCAGTTCTTC. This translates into CASSQRLLGEQFF.